These 26 T cell receptor beta chains came from one sample sequenced in a study of T cell repertoires and HLA-DP antigens. Profiling relied on immunoSEQ multiplex PCR, and the TCRdb table lists in-frame clones only, not all of them. The data show tens of thousands of clones, with over 75% seen just once and roughly 1.5% held by the top ten. Their specific antigens are unknown. Sequencing was performed on CD4+ T cells from PBMCs. Receptor source: a man aged 60 to 75 in good health and CMV-seronegative.

This chain links TRBV18 with TRBJ2-3, with 9 bases that match TRBD1. CDR1 KGHSH and CDR2 LQKENI come from the germline V gene. The CDR3 consists of 13 residues. The V and J ends lost 4 bases and 4 bases, in that order; junction bases with no gene match: 0. The CDR3 is CASSRQGADTQYF. CDR3 nucleotides: TGTGCCAGCTCACGACAGGGGGCAGATACGCAGTATTTT.

This chain connects TRBV19 to TRBJ1-2; possible D gene TRBD1, 5 bases. Germline CDR1 LNHDA, CDR2 SQIVND (reference sequence). This CDR3 contains 14 residues. Between the trimmed V and J ends, which lost 6 bases and 4 bases, there was a span of 15 bases. As DNA, the CDR3 is TGTGCCAGTAGACCCCGGGGCAGTGCCTATGGCTACACCTTC. It encodes CASRPRGSAYGYTF. The entire variable domain, with the rest obtained from reference TRBV19 and TRBJ1-2, is as follows: DGGITQSPKYLFRKEGQNVTLSCEQNLNHDAMYWYRQDPGQGLRLIYYSQIVNDFQKGDIAEGYSVSREKKESFPLTVTSAQKNPTAFYLCASRPRGSAYGYTFGSGTRLTVV.

This clone came up once. The gene calls are TRBV4-1 and TRBJ2-1; 14 bases are shared with TRBD2. V dropped 4 bases and J dropped 6; count of bases not matched to a gene: 5. Germline CDR1 MGHRA, CDR2 YSYEKL. This CDR3 has 16 amino acids. The CDR3 here is CASSRGLAGGINEQFF. In DNA, the CDR3 is TGCGCCAGCAGCCGAGGACTAGCGGGAGGCATCAATGAGCAGTTCTTC.

This chain joins TRBV9 and TRBJ1-6; tentative D call: TRBD1 (6 bases). The CDR3 loop spans 15 amino acids. Looked up from germline, CDR1 is SGDLS and CDR2 is YYNGEE. Trimming took 3 bases from V and 5 from J, leaving 12 bases between them. The CDR3 DNA follows: TGTGCCAGCAGCGAACAGGGATGGGATAATTCACCCCTCCACTTT. Its translation: CASSEQGWDNSPLHF.

This clone appeared once. The V call is TRBV9, the J call TRBJ2-5; 9 positions match TRBD1. In germline, CDR1 is SGDLS, CDR2 YYNGEE. With V trimmed by 2 bases and J by 4 bases, 6 bases remained unmatched. The CDR3 has 15 amino acids. The CDR3 here is CASSVGQGVRETQYF. The CDR3 DNA sequence: TGTGCCAGCAGCGTGGGACAGGGTGTACGAGAGACCCAGTACTTC.

The J gene is TRBJ1-1, the V gene TRBV28; D might be TRBD1 (6 bases). V was shortened by 3 bases and J by 0 bases, with 11 bases between the two germline ends. There are 15 residues in the CDR3. Germline-derived CDR1 and CDR2 are MDHEN and SYDVKM. As DNA, the CDR3 is TGTGCCAGCAGTTTCATGAGGGGGGTGAACACTGAAGCTTTCTTT. Its translation is CASSFMRGVNTEAFF.

The rearrangement joins TRBV7-5 to TRBJ1-5; whether TRBD1, the table's D call, matches the DNA was not checked. TRBV7-5 is described as a pseudogene. The CDR3 loop spans 17 amino acids. The CDR3 sequence: CVRSLAEQGYSNQPQHF. CDR3 coding DNA: TGTGTCAGAAGCTTAGCCGAACAGGGGTATAGCAATCAGCCCCAGCATTTT.

This clone was picked up a small number of times. This chain links TRBV11-3 with TRBJ1-1, with 11 bases matching TRBD1. J lost 1 base, V lost 1 base, and 5 bases had no gene match. CDR3 size: 17 residues. Germline values: CDR1 SGHNT, CDR2 YENEEA. CDR3 in DNA: TGTGCCAGCAGCTTAGGTGGGACAGGGGGTACGAACACTGAAGCTTTCTTT. Translating gives CASSLGGTGGTNTEAFF. Full variable domain (outside the CDR3, taken from reference TRBV11-3 and TRBJ1-1): EAGVVQSPRYKIIEKKQPVAFWCNPISGHNTLYWYLQNLGQGPELLIRYENEEAVDDSQLPKDRFSAERLKGVDSTLKIQPAELGDSAVYLCASSLGGTGGTNTEAFFGQGTRLTVV.

The chain uses TRBV11-2 and TRBJ2-1; D may be TRBD2 (5 bases). V gave up 5 bases and J gave up 4 bases, with 12 bases separating them. In germline, CDR1 is SGHAT, CDR2 FQNNGV. This CDR3 is built from 14 residues. CDR3 protein: CASSQSSRYNEQFF. The CDR3, as DNA: TGTGCCAGCAGCCAATCTAGCAGGTACAATGAGCAGTTCTTC.

The chain links TRBV6-5 to TRBJ2-5; D may match TRBD1 or TRBD2 (6 bases each). The germline V gene encodes CDR1 MNHEY and CDR2 SVGAGI. The CDR3 length is 14 residues. Deletions cut 2 bases from V and 5 bases from J, with 12 bases between. The CDR3 spells CASSYRGARETQYF. The CDR3, as DNA: TGTGCCAGCAGTTACAGGGGGGCGAGGGAGACCCAGTACTTC.

This chain connects TRBV5-4 to TRBJ1-2, with 8 nucleotides matching TRBD1. CDR3 length: 14 amino acids. CDR1 and CDR2 from the germline V gene are SGHNT and YYREEE (reference sequence). V shed 4 bases and J 5 bases; nucleotides not matched to a gene: 7. CDR3 loop: CASSPQTGDYGYTF. In nucleotides, the CDR3 is TGTGCCAGCAGCCCGCAGACAGGGGATTATGGCTACACCTTC.

The chain combines TRBV7-3 with TRBJ2-3, with TRBD2 matching 8 bases. Trimming at V came to 2 bases and at J to 3 bases, leaving 4 bases not matched to a gene. Germline V CDR1 and CDR2: SGHTA, FQGTGA. The CDR3 consists of 15 residues. The CDR3 DNA sequence: TGTGCCAGCAGCTTATATGGCGGGGGGACAGATACGCAGTATTTT. It translates to CASSLYGGGTDTQYF.

The chain is built from TRBV6-1 and TRBJ1-4; D may be TRBD1 (5 bases). Trimming shortened V by 6 bases and J by 7 bases, and 12 bases separated the two germline ends. Germline-derived CDR1 and CDR2 are MNHNS and SASEGT. This CDR3 contains 13 residues. CDR3 DNA: TGTGCCAGCAGGGGATTGGGGGGTGAAAAACTGTTTTTT. Amino acid sequence: CASRGLGGEKLFF.

The chain carries TRBV11-3 and TRBJ2-3; TRBD1 matches at 7 bases. From germline, CDR1 is SGHNT and CDR2 YENEEA. J gave up 4 bases and V 5 bases, and 12 bases lay outside the gene matches. There are 16 residues in the CDR3. CDR3 sequence reads: CASSPGYRGRADTQYF. In nucleotides, the CDR3 is TGTGCCAGCAGCCCCGGCTACAGGGGAAGGGCAGATACGCAGTATTTT. The variable domain in full, completed from reference TRBV11-3 and TRBJ2-3, reads EAGVVQSPRYKIIEKKQPVAFWCNPISGHNTLYWYLQNLGQGPELLIRYENEEAVDDSQLPKDRFSAERLKGVDSTLKIQPAELGDSAVYLCASSPGYRGRADTQYFGPGTRLTVL.

This chain joins TRBV7-9 and TRBJ2-2, with TRBD2 matching over 7 bases. V shed 2 bases and J 2 bases; nucleotides not matched to a gene: 5. Germline V gene lookup returns CDR1 SEHNR and CDR2 FQNEAQ (reference sequence). The CDR3 extends over 16 amino acids. CDR3 protein: CASSLYPSGNTGELFF. CDR3 coding DNA: TGTGCCAGCAGCTTATATCCTAGCGGCAACACCGGGGAGCTGTTTTTT.

This chain links TRBV4-3 with TRBJ1-4; tentative D call: TRBD1 (5 bases). CDR1 and CDR2 from the germline V gene are LGHNA and YSLEER. V lost 4 bases, J lost 13 bases, and 16 bases lay in between. This CDR3 is 13 amino acids long. CDR3 nucleotides: TGCGCCAGCAGCCCTCGGGGGGGTAGGGGACTGTTTTTT. Translated: CASSPRGGRGLFF.

The chain combines TRBV4-3 with TRBJ1-6, with TRBD1 matching 12 bases. V dropped 0 bases and J dropped 6; count of bases not matched to a gene: 3. Germline loops: CDR1 LGHNA, CDR2 YSLEER. The CDR3 spans 17 residues. The CDR3 DNA sequence: TGCGCCAGCAGCCAAGATGGGGGACAGGGGGCTAATTCACCCCTCCACTTT. Protein sequence: CASSQDGGQGANSPLHF.

V and J are TRBV6-5 and TRBJ2-1; D not resolved. Germline-derived CDR1 and CDR2 are MNHEY and SVGAGI. This CDR3 comprises 13 residues. Trimming left V 4 bases short and J 4 bases short, with 8 bases between. CDR3 DNA: TGTGCCAGCAGTTCGTACCCATACAATGAGCAGTTCTTC. Protein: CASSSYPYNEQFF.

The chain is built from TRBV4-1 and TRBJ2-5; a weak D match, TRBD2 (6 bases). Deletions cut 3 bases from V and 5 bases from J, with 16 bases between. This CDR3 is 15 amino acids long. Germline assignment: CDR1 MGHRA and CDR2 YSYEKL. The CDR3 sequence is CASSQGGRTWETQYF. The CDR3 nucleotides read TGCGCCAGCAGCCAGGGGGGTAGGACGTGGGAGACCCAGTACTTC.

The chain links TRBV9 to TRBJ2-7, with 7 bases lining up with TRBD2. Looked up from germline, CDR1 is SGDLS and CDR2 is YYNGEE. V was clipped by 0 bases and J by 2 bases; unmatched bases: 5. This CDR3 has 15 amino acids. The DNA of the CDR3 is TGTGCCAGCAGCGTAGGGGTAGCGGGTGCCTACGAGCAGTACTTC. It codes for CASSVGVAGAYEQYF.

The genes are TRBV5-4 and TRBJ2-5; no clear D gene. Trimming shortened V by 0 bases and J by 0 bases, and 6 bases separated the two germline ends. Germline-derived CDR1 and CDR2 are SGHNT and YYREEE (reference sequence). CDR3 length: 14 amino acids. CDR3 sequence reads: CASSLDPYQETQYF. Written as DNA, the CDR3 is TGTGCCAGCAGCTTGGACCCCTACCAAGAGACCCAGTACTTC.

The chain links TRBV6-5 to TRBJ2-7, with D perhaps matching TRBD2 (6 bases). The V and J ends lost 3 bases and 7 bases respectively, with 10 bases between them. The CDR3 runs to 12 residues. CDR1 and CDR2 (germline): MNHEY, SVGAGI. CDR3 residues: CASSYLGREQYF. CDR3 DNA sequence: TGTGCCAGCAGTTATCTAGGGAGGGAGCAGTACTTC.

The gene calls are TRBV9 and TRBJ2-1; D remains ambiguous. This CDR3 has 16 residues. V was clipped by 4 bases and J by 6 bases, with 20 bases between them. The V gene's germline CDR1 is SGDLS and CDR2 YYNGEE. CDR3 in DNA: TGTGCCAGCAGCCCTCGTGGCGACCCGGTAGGCAATGAGCAGTTCTTC. Its protein is CASSPRGDPVGNEQFF.

This clone was detected a few times. The rearrangement joins TRBV15 to TRBJ1-2; possible D gene TRBD1, 6 bases. V dropped 0 bases and J dropped 5 bases, with 16 bases sitting between them. Per germline, CDR1 LNHNV and CDR2 YYDKDF (reference sequence). The CDR3 totals 16 residues. The CDR3 loop is CATSRDSVGGGYGYTF. CDR3 in DNA: TGTGCCACCAGCAGAGATAGTGTAGGGGGAGGATATGGCTACACCTTC.

The rearrangement joins TRBV11-2 to TRBJ1-5; no reliable D call. The CDR3 loop spans 16 amino acids. CDR1 SGHAT and CDR2 FQNNGV come from the germline V gene. Trimming removed 0 bases at V and 1 base at J, with 10 bases between. The CDR3, as DNA: TGTGCCAGCAGCTTAGAAGGGAGGGTAAGCAATCAGCCCCAGCATTTT. Translating gives CASSLEGRVSNQPQHF.

The chain employs TRBV4-2 and TRBJ2-3; 12 positions agree with TRBD2. From germline, CDR1 is LGHNA and CDR2 YNFKEQ. The CDR3 covers 15 residues. With 5 bases clipped from V and 3 bases from J, the junction kept 3 bases outside the gene matches. CDR3 protein: CASSVTSGRTDTQYF. CDR3 DNA: TGTGCCAGCAGCGTTACTAGCGGGAGGACAGATACGCAGTATTTT.